A single sample gave rise to the 22 T cell receptor beta chains below, sequenced in a study of beta chain features in type 1 diabetes. Study-level points and caveats: In every one of the four CD4+ subsets, TCRB CDR3s were moderately but significantly shorter in Type 1 diabetes patients.

The whole isolated RNA underwent reverse transcription, so sequencing captured expressed TCRB transcripts. Only in-frame clones appear in the TCRdb table, and some are missing; sequencing was by immunoSEQ multiplex PCR. The sample has about 650,000 clones, around 12% seen once. Their specific antigens are unknown. Sequencing was carried out using naive CD4+ T cells from blood. The receptors here all came from a man aged 25 to 40 with type 1 diabetes.

This clone turned up a few times. The chain links TRBV7-9 to TRBJ2-7; D is unclear. CDR1 SEHNR and CDR2 FQNEAQ come from the germline V gene (reference sequence). CDR3 length equals 14 residues. V shed 1 base and J shed 5 bases, with 12 bases lying between them. The CDR3 loop is CASSLGWGRHEQYF. In DNA form, the CDR3 reads TGTGCCAGCAGCTTAGGATGGGGTCGTCACGAGCAGTACTTC.

V usage is TRBV11-2 and J usage is TRBJ2-1, with 8 bases matching TRBD2. This CDR3 is 14 amino acids long. The trim removed 4 bases at V and 5 bases at J, leaving 4 bases unmatched. Per the germline V gene, CDR1 is SGHAT and CDR2 is FQNNGV. The CDR3: CASSSGTSDNEQFF. The CDR3 DNA sequence: TGTGCCAGCAGCTCCGGGACTAGTGACAATGAGCAGTTCTTC.

This clone was detected only a few times. The chain carries TRBV28 and TRBJ2-7; D remains unclear. CDR1 is MDHEN and CDR2 is SYDVKM in the germline V gene. The CDR3 totals 14 residues. Trimming shortened V by 7 bases and J by 0 bases, and 13 bases separated the two germline ends. This chain's CDR3 is CASTPAAPSYEQYF. In DNA, the CDR3 is TGTGCCAGCACCCCGGCGGCCCCCTCCTACGAGCAGTACTTC.

This clone was found a few times. In DNA, the CDR3 is TGTGCCAGCAGCGCCAGGGGCCTGGGAAAGACCCAGTACTTC. Protein sequence: CASSARGLGKTQYF. The chain uses TRBV6-4 and TRBJ2-5; the D gene is possibly TRBD1 (6 bases). The V gene lost 6 bases and the J gene lost 6 bases, with 17 bases spanning the gap. The CDR3 spans 14 residues. The germline CDR1 and CDR2 sequences are MRHNA and SNTAGT.

This sequence joins TRBV7-2 and TRBJ1-2; D uncertain. Germline assignment: CDR1 SGHTA and CDR2 FQGNSA. The CDR3 is 18 residues long. V was clipped by 0 bases and J by 4 bases, with 21 bases between them. The CDR3 loop is CASSLAEAEGSGVYGYTF. DNA of the CDR3: TGTGCCAGCAGCTTAGCGGAGGCCGAAGGCAGCGGGGTCTATGGCTACACCTTC.

There are a few counts of this clone. This chain joins TRBV7-2 and TRBJ1-1; D gene unclear. This CDR3 comprises 14 residues. Trimming removed 1 base at V and 2 bases at J, with 8 bases between. CDR1 is SGHTA, CDR2 FQGNSA, per germline. The CDR3 sequence: CASSLVGYNTEAFF. The CDR3 DNA is TGTGCCAGCAGCTTAGTGGGGTATAACACTGAAGCTTTCTTT.

The table lists this clone with a few counts. This chain joins TRBV19 and TRBJ1-2; D gene ambiguous. This CDR3 is built from 11 residues. The germline V and J ends were trimmed by 3 bases and 8 bases, with 7 bases remaining between them. Germline V lookup: CDR1 LNHDA, CDR2 SQIVND (reference sequence). CDR3: CASSISGGYTF. CDR3 bases: TGTGCCAGTAGTATTTCAGGCGGCTACACCTTC. The full variable domain, its missing parts supplied by reference TRBV19 and TRBJ1-2, is DGGITQSPKYLFRKEGQNVTLSCEQNLNHDAMYWYRQDPGQGLRLIYYSQIVNDFQKGDIAEGYSVSREKKESFPLTVTSAQKNPTAFYLCASSISGGYTFGSGTRLTVV.

This clone was counted a few times. The rearrangement uses TRBV28 and TRBJ2-7; TRBD1 aligns across 7 bases. This CDR3 comprises 12 residues. Trimming took 6 bases from V and 6 from J; bases not matched to a gene: 5. In germline, CDR1 is MDHEN, CDR2 SYDVKM. The CDR3 here is CASRETGAEQYF. CDR3 nucleotides: TGTGCCAGCAGAGAAACAGGGGCCGAGCAGTACTTC.

The V and J genes are TRBV7-2 and TRBJ1-2; D is unresolved. Trimming removed 1 base at V and 2 bases at J, with 8 bases between. Germline loops: CDR1 SGHTA, CDR2 FQGNSA. The CDR3 contains 14 residues. The CDR3, as DNA: TGTGCCAGCAGCTTAGTAAAGGGCAACTATGGCTACACCTTC. It encodes CASSLVKGNYGYTF. Full variable domain (remainder filled in from reference TRBV7-2 and TRBJ1-2): GAGVSQSPSNKVTEKGKDVELRCDPISGHTALYWYRQSLGQGLEFLIYFQGNSAPDKSGLPSDRFSAERTGGSVSTLTIQRTQQEDSAVYLCASSLVKGNYGYTFGSGTRLTVV.

This clone was recorded a few times. The chain employs TRBV27 and TRBJ1-6; tentative D call: TRBD1 (6 bases). V was trimmed by 6 bases and J by 6 bases, leaving 12 bases between them. The CDR3 length is 14 residues. Germline V gene lookup returns CDR1 MNHEY and CDR2 SMNVEV (reference sequence). CDR3 bases: TGTGCCAGCAGACGGGACACTAGTAATTCACCCCTCCACTTT. The encoded protein is CASRRDTSNSPLHF.

The chain combines TRBV5-1 with TRBJ2-3; D call uncertain. Germline CDR1 is SGHRS and CDR2 is YFSETQ. With 3 bases removed from V and 2 bases from J, the gap between germline ends came to 10 bases. This CDR3 is built from 14 residues. The CDR3 loop is CASSSLVSTDTQYF. The CDR3 DNA reads TGCGCCAGCAGCTCCTTGGTCTCCACAGATACGCAGTATTTT.

The chain links TRBV27 to TRBJ1-5; weak D call: TRBD1 (6 bases). V shed 6 bases and J shed 4 bases, with 13 bases lying between them. Per the germline V gene, CDR1 is MNHEY and CDR2 is SMNVEV (reference sequence). The CDR3 sequence is 14 residues long. The CDR3 reads CASSKGHINQPQHF. The DNA for the CDR3 is TGTGCCAGCAGCAAGGGACACATAAATCAGCCCCAGCATTTT.

The V gene is TRBV10-3, the J gene TRBJ2-3; 7 nucleotides match TRBD2. The germline CDR1 and CDR2 sequences are ENHRY and SYGVKD. V lost 3 bases and J lost 3; bases outside the gene matches: 3. The length of the CDR3 is 14 residues. CDR3 protein: CAISDPRGTDTQYF. CDR3 coding DNA: TGTGCCATCAGTGACCCGCGGGGGACAGATACGCAGTATTTT.

This clone was counted only a few times. V gene TRBV29-1 combines with J gene TRBJ1-3, with D unresolved. The CDR3 spans 12 residues. Germline V gives CDR1 SQVTM, CDR2 ANQGSEA. V dropped 6 bases and J dropped 0 bases, with 6 bases sitting between them. The CDR3, as DNA: TGCAGCGTCACCCTCTCTGGAAACACCATATATTTT. Protein: CSVTLSGNTIYF.

The chain employs TRBV5-4 and TRBJ2-1, with D possibly being TRBD2 (5 bases). Germline CDR1 reads SGHNT; CDR2 reads YYREEE (reference sequence). Trimming left V 4 bases short and J 7 bases short, with 12 bases between. The CDR3 has 13 residues. The CDR3 nucleotides read TGTGCCAGCAGCCCCGAACTAGGGAATGAGCAGTTCTTC. Translation: CASSPELGNEQFF.

The chain recombines TRBV6-5 with TRBJ1-4, with a tentative D call TRBD1 (6 bases). Germline loops: CDR1 MNHEY, CDR2 SVGAGI. There are 14 residues in the CDR3. The ends were cut back, 0 bases at V and 8 bases at J, with 10 bases in the middle. In DNA, the CDR3 is TGTGCCAGCAGTTACTCAGGGGGGAGAGAAAAACTGTTTTTT. It specifies CASSYSGGREKLFF.

This clone was detected only a few times. The rearrangement uses TRBV19 and TRBJ1-1, with D uncertain. The V gene lost 1 base and the J gene lost 1 base, with 16 bases spanning the gap. This CDR3 spans 17 amino acids. Germline V lookup: CDR1 LNHDA, CDR2 SQIVND (reference sequence). The CDR3: CASSIGTQGWRNTEAFF. CDR3 sequence (DNA): TGTGCCAGTAGTATAGGGACTCAAGGGTGGAGGAACACTGAAGCTTTCTTT.

There are a few counts of this clone. V gene TRBV29-1 combines with J gene TRBJ2-6, with 12 bases that match TRBD1. This CDR3 region has 17 residues. CDR1 is SQVTM, CDR2 ANQGSEA, per germline. Germline trimming cut 6 bases from V and 1 base from J; bases unmatched to any gene: 7. In nucleotides, the CDR3 is TGCAGCGTCATCCGGGACAGGGGGCTTTCTGGGGCCAACGTCCTGACTTTC. This gives the protein CSVIRDRGLSGANVLTF. The whole variable domain, filled in from reference TRBV29-1 and TRBJ2-6, reads SAVISQKPSRDICQRGTSLTIQCQVDSQVTMMFWYRQQPGQSLTLIATANQGSEATYESGFVIDKFPISRPNLTFSTLTVSNMSPEDSSIYLCSVIRDRGLSGANVLTFGAGSRLTVL.

This clone turned up a few times. This chain uses TRBV14 with TRBJ1-6; possible D gene TRBD1, 5 bases. This CDR3 has 18 amino acids. Per the germline V gene, CDR1 is SGHDN and CDR2 is FVKESK. V lost 4 bases and J lost 0, with 16 bases in between. The CDR3 region has the DNA TGTGCCAGCAGCCCGGAGGGGCAGAGGAGCTCCTATAATTCACCCCTCCACTTT. Protein product: CASSPEGQRSSYNSPLHF. Variable domain in full (rest from reference TRBV14 and TRBJ1-6): EAGVTQFPSHSVIEKGQTVTLRCDPISGHDNLYWYRRVMGKEIKFLLHFVKESKQDESGMPNNRFLAERTGGTYSTLKVQPAELEDSGVYFCASSPEGQRSSYNSPLHFGNGTRLTVT.

The rearrangement uses TRBV15 and TRBJ2-1; D possibly corresponds to TRBD1 (5 bases). Germline assignment: CDR1 LNHNV and CDR2 YYDKDF (reference sequence). The CDR3 is 15 residues long. V lost 0 bases and J lost 7, with 13 bases in between. CDR3 in DNA: TGTGCCACCAGCAGAGATCCAGGGTCCGAAAATGAGCAGTTCTTC. Its translation: CATSRDPGSENEQFF.

In its sample, this clone was seen a few times. This chain joins TRBV15 and TRBJ2-2; 9 bases line up with TRBD2. This CDR3 has 17 residues. The V segment lost 4 bases and the J segment 6 bases; nucleotides outside the gene matches: 12. The germline CDR1 and CDR2 sequences are LNHNV and YYDKDF (reference sequence). The CDR3 loop reads CATSIGGRGGSAGELFF. CDR3 in DNA: TGTGCCACCAGCATCGGTGGGCGGGGGGGCTCCGCCGGGGAGCTGTTTTTT.

This clone was seen a handful of times. The rearrangement uses TRBV9 and TRBJ1-1; 7 nucleotides match TRBD1. After removal of 1 base from V and 0 bases from J, the junction contained 3 bases not matched to a gene. Germline V lookup: CDR1 SGDLS, CDR2 YYNGEE. This CDR3 is built from 15 residues. The CDR3 protein is CASSVTGTVNTEAFF. CDR3 DNA: TGTGCCAGCAGCGTAACCGGGACAGTGAACACTGAAGCTTTCTTT.